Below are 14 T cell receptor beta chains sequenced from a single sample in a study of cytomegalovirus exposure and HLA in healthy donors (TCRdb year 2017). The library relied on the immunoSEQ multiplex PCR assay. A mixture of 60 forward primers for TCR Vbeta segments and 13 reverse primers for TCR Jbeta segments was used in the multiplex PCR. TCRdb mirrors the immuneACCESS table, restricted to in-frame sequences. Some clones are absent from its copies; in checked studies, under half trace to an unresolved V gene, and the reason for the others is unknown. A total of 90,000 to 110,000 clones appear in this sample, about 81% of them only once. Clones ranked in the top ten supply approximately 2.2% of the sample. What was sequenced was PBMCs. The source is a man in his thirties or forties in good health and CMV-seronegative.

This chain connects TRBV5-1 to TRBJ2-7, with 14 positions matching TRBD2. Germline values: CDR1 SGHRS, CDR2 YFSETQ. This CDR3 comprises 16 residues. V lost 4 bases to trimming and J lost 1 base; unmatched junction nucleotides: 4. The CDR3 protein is CASSPRTSGGSYEQYF. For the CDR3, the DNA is TGCGCCAGCAGCCCAAGGACTAGCGGGGGGTCCTACGAGCAGTACTTC.

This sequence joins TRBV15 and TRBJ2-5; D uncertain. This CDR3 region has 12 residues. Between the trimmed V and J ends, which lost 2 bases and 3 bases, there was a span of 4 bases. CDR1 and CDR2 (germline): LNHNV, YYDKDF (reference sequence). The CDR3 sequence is CATSRPKETQYF. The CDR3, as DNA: TGTGCCACCAGCAGACCTAAAGAGACCCAGTACTTC.

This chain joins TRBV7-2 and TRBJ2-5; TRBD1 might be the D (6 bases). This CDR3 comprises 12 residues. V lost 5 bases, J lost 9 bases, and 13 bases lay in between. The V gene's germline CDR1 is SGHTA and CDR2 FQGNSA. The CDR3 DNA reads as TGTGCCAGCAGCCCGGGGAAGGGGGCCCAGTACTTC. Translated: CASSPGKGAQYF.

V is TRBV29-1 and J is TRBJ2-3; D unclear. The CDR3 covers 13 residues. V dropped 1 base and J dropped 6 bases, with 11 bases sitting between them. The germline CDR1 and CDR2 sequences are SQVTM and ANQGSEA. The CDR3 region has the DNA TGCAGCGTTGAAGTCCTAAACGGGGATACGCAGTATTTT. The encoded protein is CSVEVLNGDTQYF.

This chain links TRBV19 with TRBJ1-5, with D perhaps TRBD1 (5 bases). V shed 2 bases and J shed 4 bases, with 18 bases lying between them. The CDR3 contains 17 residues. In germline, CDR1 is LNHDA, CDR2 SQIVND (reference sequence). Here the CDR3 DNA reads TGTGCCAGTAGTATAACCCCCGTGGGGGGGATAAATCAGCCCCAGCATTTT. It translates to CASSITPVGGINQPQHF.

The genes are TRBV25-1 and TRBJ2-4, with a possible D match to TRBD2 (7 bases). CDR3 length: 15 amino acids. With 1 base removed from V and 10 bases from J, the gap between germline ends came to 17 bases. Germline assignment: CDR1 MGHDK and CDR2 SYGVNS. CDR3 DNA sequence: TGTGCCAGCAGTGAATTGGGGGAGGGACAAAGGATTCAGTACTTC. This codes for CASSELGEGQRIQYF.

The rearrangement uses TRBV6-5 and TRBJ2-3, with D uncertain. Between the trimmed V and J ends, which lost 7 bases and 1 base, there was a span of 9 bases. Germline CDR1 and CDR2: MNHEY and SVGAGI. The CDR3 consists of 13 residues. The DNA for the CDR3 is TGTGCCAGCACCGCCCCGGGCACAGATACGCAGTATTTT. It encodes CASTAPGTDTQYF.

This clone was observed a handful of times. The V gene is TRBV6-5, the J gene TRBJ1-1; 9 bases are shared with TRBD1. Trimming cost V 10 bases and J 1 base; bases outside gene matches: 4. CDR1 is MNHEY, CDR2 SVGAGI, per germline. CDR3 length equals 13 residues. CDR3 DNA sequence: TGTGCCACCCGGGACAGGGAGAACACTGAAGCTTTCTTT. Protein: CATRDRENTEAFF.

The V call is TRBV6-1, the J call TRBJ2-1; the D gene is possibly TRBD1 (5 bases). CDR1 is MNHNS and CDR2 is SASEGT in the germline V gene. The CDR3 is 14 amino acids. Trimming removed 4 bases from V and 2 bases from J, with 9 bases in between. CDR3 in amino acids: CASSGATAYNEQFF. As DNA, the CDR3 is TGTGCCAGCAGTGGGGCGACAGCCTACAATGAGCAGTTCTTC.

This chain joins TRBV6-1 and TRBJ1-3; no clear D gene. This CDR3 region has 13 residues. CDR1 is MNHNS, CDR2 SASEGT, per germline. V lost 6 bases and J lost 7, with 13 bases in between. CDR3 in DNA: TGTGCCAGCAGAGTCGCGGGGTGGAACACCATATATTTT. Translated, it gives CASRVAGWNTIYF.

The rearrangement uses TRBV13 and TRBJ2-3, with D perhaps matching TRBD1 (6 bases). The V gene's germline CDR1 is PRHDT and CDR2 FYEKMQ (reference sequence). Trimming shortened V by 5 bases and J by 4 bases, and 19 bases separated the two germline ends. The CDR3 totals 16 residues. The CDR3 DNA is TGTGCCAGCAGCCAAGTCCCGAACAGGGTCGCAGATACGCAGTATTTT. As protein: CASSQVPNRVADTQYF.

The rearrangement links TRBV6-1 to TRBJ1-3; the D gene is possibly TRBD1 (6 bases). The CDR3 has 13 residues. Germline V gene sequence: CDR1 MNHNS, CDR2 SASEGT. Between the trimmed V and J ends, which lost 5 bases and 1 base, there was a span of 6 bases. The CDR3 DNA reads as TGTGCCAGCAGTACAGGGTCTGGAAACACCATATATTTT. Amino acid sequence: CASSTGSGNTIYF.

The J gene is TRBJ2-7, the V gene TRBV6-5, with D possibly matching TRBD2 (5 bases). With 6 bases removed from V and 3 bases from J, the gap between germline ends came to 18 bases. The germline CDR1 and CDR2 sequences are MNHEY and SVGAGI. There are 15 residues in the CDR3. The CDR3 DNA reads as TGTGCCAGCAGATTACAATCTGGGAGAAACTACGAGCAGTACTTC. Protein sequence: CASRLQSGRNYEQYF.

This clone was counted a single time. The CDR3 loop is CASSPGQTSGNTIYF. DNA for the CDR3: TGTGCCAGCAGCCCGGGACAAACATCTGGAAACACCATATATTTT. V gene TRBV7-8 combines with J gene TRBJ1-3; TRBD1 might be the D (6 bases). V gave up 5 bases and J gave up 1 base, with 12 bases separating them. Germline CDR1 SGHVS, CDR2 FQNEAQ. This CDR3 has 15 amino acids.